What follows are 10 T cell receptor delta chains derived from one specimen sequenced in a study of γδ T cells in repeated Plasmodium falciparum infection. TCRdb made new clone calls on the multiplex PCR reads using CATT. This sample yields 50,000 to 55,000 delta-chain clones, of which roughly 1.9% are seen a single time; roughly 25% belongs to the top ten. Flow sorting of PBMC yielded separate Vgamma9/Vdelta2+ and Vdelta2-negative gammadelta T cell populations for bulk repertoire analysis. Specimen: gamma-delta T cells from blood. Source of these receptors: a pool of human donors (malaria-infected and uninfected, not separated).

This clone was counted only a few times. The protein given by TCRdb reflects a much larger clone and differs at residue 22 from this DNA's translation, likely from a read error; the protein shown is the DNA's translation. The CDR3 coding sequence is TGTGCTTATAGGAGCGCGTGGGCCCATCCTCTCAAAGACCGGTACTGGGGGATACCAATCTCCAATAAACTCATCTTT. Translating it yields CAYRSAWAHPLKDRYWGIPISNKLIF. The chain links TRAV38-2/DV8 to TRDJ1; 12 nucleotides match TRDD3. The J gene, not given by TCRdb, was assigned here from a germline match of the nucleotide sequence. J lost 6 bases, V lost 0 bases, and 36 bases had no gene match. Germline V gives CDR1 TSESDYY, CDR2 QEAYKQQN. The CDR3 has 26 residues.

For this clone: Given a far larger clone just one base away, this is likely a sequencing read error. The chain recombines TRDV1 with TRDJ3, with D possibly being TRDD2 or TRDD3 (5 bases each). The J gene, left out of TCRdb, was set here by checking the DNA against germline. The CDR3 extends over 16 amino acids. CDR1 and CDR2 (germline): TSWWSYY, QGS. DNA for the CDR3: TGTGCCCTTGGTGGCCGGGGGTCCCCTTCCACCCGACAGATGTTTTTC. Translating gives CALGGRGSPSTRQMFF.

This clone was found a few times. The TCRdb record carries a much larger clone's protein, which differs from this DNA's translation at residue 19; a read error is the likely cause, and the protein listed here is the DNA translation. The V call is TRDV1, the J call TRDJ1; 12 bases agree with TRDD3. The J gene was not available in TCRdb and was assigned here by matching the DNA to germline segments. CDR1 and CDR2 from the germline V gene are TSWWSYY and QGS. The CDR3 length is 24 residues. V shed 1 base and J 3 bases; nucleotides not matched to a gene: 27. CDR3 in DNA: TGTGCTCTTGGGGAACGATTCCTACTCCTGGACTGGGGGATACTCACCGATTACGCCGATAAACTCATCTTT. It translates to CALGERFLLLDWGILTDYADKLIF.

This clone was observed at least ten times. The protein held in TCRdb is that of a much larger clone and does not match this DNA's translation at residue 17, likely because of a read error; the protein shown is translated from the DNA. The rearrangement joins TRDV2 to TRDJ1; D is possibly TRDD3 (6 bases). Germline CDR1 GEAIGNYY, CDR2 EKD. This CDR3 contains 19 residues. The CDR3 DNA is TGTGCCTGTGACACCGTAAGGTTGGGGGGGAACCCGGGGACCGATAAACCCATCTTT. Translated: CACDTVRLGGNPGTDKPIF.

This clone has at least ten counts. A read error likely explains this, since a far larger clone differs by one base. Distinct nucleotide sequences in the sample also encode this CDR3. The chain is built from TRDV2 and TRDJ1, with 12 bases aligning to TRDD3. CDR1 is GEAIGNYY, CDR2 EKD, per germline. The junction had 12 bases not matched to a gene; V was cut back by 3 bases and J by 2 bases. This CDR3 is built from 18 residues. CDR3 DNA sequence: TGTGCCTGTGACCCGGTACTGGGGGATACAAGGGAGACCGATAAACTCATCTTT. Amino acids: CACDPVLGDTRETDKLIF.

This clone occurred a few times. The mismatch at residue 4 between this DNA's translation and the TCRdb protein of a much larger clone likely reflects a read error; the protein shown is translated from the DNA. This chain uses TRDV1 with TRDJ4, with 7 bases identical to TRDD3. No J gene is reported in TCRdb; it was inferred here by comparing the DNA with germline. Germline V CDR1 and CDR2: TSWWSYY, QGS. The CDR3 has 20 amino acids. CDR3 protein: CALRELRIYLGYASRGPLIF. Here the CDR3 DNA reads TGTGCTCTTAGGGAACTAAGAATCTACCTAGGATACGCTAGTAGGGGACCCCTGATCTTT.

This clone showed up many times. TCRdb has a much larger clone's protein, which differs at residue 4 from the translation of this DNA, likely because of a read error; what is shown is the protein translated from the DNA. This rearrangement joins TRAV38-2/DV8 to TRDJ1; 11 bases agree with TRDD3. No J gene is reported in TCRdb; it was inferred here by comparing the DNA with germline. The germline V gene has CDR1 TSESDYY and CDR2 QEAYKQQN. CDR3 size: 17 residues. For the CDR3, the DNA is TGTGCCTTCCGGGGGGATGGGGGATACGGTGGCACCGATAAACTCATCTTT. It encodes CAFRGDGGYGGTDKLIF.

This clone was picked up many times. The same CDR3 can be traced to other DNA sequences in this sample. This chain links TRDV1 with TRDJ1; the match to TRDD3 covers 9 bases. The V segment lost 0 bases and the J segment 0 bases; nucleotides outside the gene matches: 14. The germline CDR1 and CDR2 sequences are TSWWSYY and QGS. CDR3 size: 20 residues. CDR3 region: CALGELATKGYWGNTDKLIF. In nucleotides, the CDR3 is TGTGCTCTTGGGGAACTTGCTACGAAGGGGTACTGGGGGAACACCGATAAACTCATCTTT.

This clone was counted ten times or more. This likely stems from a read error, as it lies one base from a far larger clone. The sample holds other DNA sequences that translate to the same CDR3. The CDR3 region has the DNA TGTGCTCTTGGAGTTCCGTCTATTCCCTTCCACAGTACTGGGGGGCGAGCCCAGGATAAACTCATCTTT. This encodes CALGVPSIPFHSTGGRAQDKLIF. The chain carries TRDV1 and TRDJ1; 8 bases align to TRDD3. The J gene, not given by TCRdb, was assigned here from a germline match of the nucleotide sequence. CDR1 and CDR2 from the germline V gene are TSWWSYY and QGS. After removal of 6 bases from V and 5 bases from J, the junction contained 35 bases not matched to a gene. The CDR3 has 23 amino acids.

In regard to this clone: This DNA translates differently at residue 16 from the TCRdb protein, which is that of a much larger clone; a read error is likely, and the protein shown is the DNA's own translation. The chain couples TRDV1 to TRDJ1; 13 bases agree with TRDD3. The J gene comes from matching the DNA to germline here; TCRdb lacks it. V dropped 3 bases and J dropped 4; count of bases not matched to a gene: 20. The CDR3 loop spans 21 amino acids. Germline loops: CDR1 TSWWSYY, CDR2 QGS. The CDR3 region has the DNA TGTGCTCTTGGGGACCTCCTTCCGATCCGAACTGGGGGATACGTTATCGATAAACTCATCTTT. Translating gives CALGDLLPIRTGGYVIDKLIF.